This T cell receptor (beta chain) was sequenced for a study of blood T cell repertoires in COVID-19. Study context: The United States, Italy and Spain supplied acute and convalescent COVID-19 samples. Sample material is recorded as cDNA or gDNA derived from T cells, B-cell-depleted T cells, or PBMCs.

Trimming stripped 7 bases from V and 2 bases from J, with 9 bases between. The CDR3 runs 13 residues. As originally analysed: Nucleated cell number was recorded as an estimate derived from reference gene primer amplification. Only in-frame clones appear in the TCRdb table, and some are missing; sequencing was by immunoSEQ multiplex PCR. That table gives V, J and clone size, and the DNA gave D and trimming. Here the sample spans a few hundred thousand clones, more than 75% being singletons. The chain couples TRBV12-3 or TRBV12-4 to TRBJ1-5; tentative D call: TRBD1 (5 bases). The TCR was taken from a man aged 40-55 years with acute or convalescent COVID-19. The sample comprised peripheral blood. The CDR3 DNA follows: TGTGCCAGCAAAGGGGATGGCAATCAGCCCCAGCATTTT. Its translation is CASKGDGNQPQHF.